This T cell receptor (beta chain) derives from a study of siplizumab effects on memory and regulatory T cells. Study observations and caveats: Naive T cells were seemingly more diverse than memory cells, and major contributions to the alloresponse seemed to be made by them. The alloreactive clones that mapped to unstimulated subsets made up only a minor fraction. With siplizumab, cumulative frequency of CD4+ memory-derived alloreactive sequences dropped significantly.

TCRdb's table, derived via immunoSEQ multiplex PCR, lists solely in-frame clones and lacks some. The sample has nearly 85,000 clones, roughly 90% seen once. As for this clone: The antigen is not known.

The TCR sequence derives from a human donor in good health. Sequenced sample: Tregs sorted from blood.

CDR3: CASNRDGATGELFF. CDR3 DNA: TGTGCCAGCAACCGGGACGGAGCCACCGGGGAGCTGTTTTTT. V gene TRBV28 combines with J gene TRBJ2-2; either TRBD1 or TRBD2 may fit D (5 bases each). V was pared by 7 bases and J by 4 bases, with 13 bases between. Germline V gene sequence: CDR1 MDHEN, CDR2 SYDVKM. The CDR3 loop spans 14 amino acids.